This T cell receptor beta chain came from a study of blood T cell repertoires in COVID-19. Overall study: Sites in the United States, Italy and Spain provided acute and convalescent COVID-19 samples. PBMCs, B-cell-depleted T cells, or T cells provided the cDNA or gDNA that made up the material.

Authors' processing steps: Nucleated cell counts were estimated from reference gene primer amplification. The repertoire was sequenced with immunoSEQ multiplex PCR; TCRdb's copy has only in-frame clones and lacks some. Clone size and the V and J calls come from that table; the DNA yielded D and trimming. Of about 51,000 clones in the sample, around 93% were seen once. The V and J ends lost 2 bases and 8 bases respectively, with 18 bases between them. This CDR3 has 15 residues. Germline values: CDR1 MNHNY, CDR2 SVGAGI (reference sequence). The receptor comes from a man in his forties or fifties with acute or convalescent COVID-19. The sample comprised peripheral blood. The chain is built from TRBV6-6 and TRBJ1-2; possible D gene TRBD1, 5 bases. The CDR3 spells CASSYPSGGIGGYTF. CDR3 sequence (DNA): TGTGCCAGCAGTTACCCCAGTGGGGGGATAGGAGGCTACACCTTC.